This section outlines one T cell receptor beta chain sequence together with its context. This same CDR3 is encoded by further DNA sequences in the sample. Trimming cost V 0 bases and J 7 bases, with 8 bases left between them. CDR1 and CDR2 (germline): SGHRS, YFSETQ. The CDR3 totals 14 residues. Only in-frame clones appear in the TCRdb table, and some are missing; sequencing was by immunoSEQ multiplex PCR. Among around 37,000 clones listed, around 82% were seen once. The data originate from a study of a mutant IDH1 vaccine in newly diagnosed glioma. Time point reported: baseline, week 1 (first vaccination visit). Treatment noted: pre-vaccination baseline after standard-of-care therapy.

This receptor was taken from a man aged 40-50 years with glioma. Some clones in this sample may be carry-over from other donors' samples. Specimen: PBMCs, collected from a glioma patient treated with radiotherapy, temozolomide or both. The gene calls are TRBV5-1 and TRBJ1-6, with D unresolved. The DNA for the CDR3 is TGCGCCAGCAGCTTGGTTGGGGAAAATTCACCCCTCCACTTT. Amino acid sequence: CASSLVGENSPLHF.